The 21 T cell receptor beta chains below come from one sample, sequenced in a study of regulatory T cells in long-lasting Graves disease. CDR3 regions were amplified by Arm-PCR using iRepertoire HTBI primers to build TCR beta libraries. TCRdb itself ran the multiplex PCR reads through MiXCR, one entry per CDR3 protein. The table lists about 460,000 distinct CDR3 sequences, 22% of them singletons. The time point is: persistent/refractory GD, antithyroid drugs over 5 years with positive TRAb. RNA isolated from PBMCs was used to make the TCR library. The input for sequencing was peripheral blood mononuclear cells (PBMCs), taken when the disease was refractory, from a patient treated with antithyroid drugs. The origin of the receptors is a female donor with Graves disease.

This clonotype was seen only a few times. CDR3 region: CSAQGGGNQPQHF. In nucleotides, the CDR3 is TGCAGTGCCCAGGGGGGAGGCAATCAGCCCCAGCATTTT. J is TRBJ1-5 and V is TRBV20-1, with TRBD1 identical over 7 bases. V was clipped by 6 bases and J by 2 bases; unmatched bases: 4. The CDR3 runs 13 residues. Germline assignment: CDR1 DFQATT and CDR2 SNEGSKA (reference sequence).

In this sample, this clonotype turned up a few times. The chain links TRBV6-2 or TRBV6-3 to TRBJ2-7; 10 positions agree with TRBD1. The V gene's germline CDR1 is MNHEY and CDR2 SVGEGT. The length of the CDR3 is 13 residues. The V gene end was trimmed by 7 bases and the J gene end by 6 bases; junction bases not matched to a gene: 6. The DNA of the CDR3 is TGTGCCAGCACGAGGGACAGGGGCTCCGAGCAGTACTTC. It is translated as CASTRDRGSEQYF.

The chain uses TRBV30 and TRBJ2-2; TRBD2 aligns across 7 bases. The CDR3 is 15 amino acids. V was pared by 1 base and J by 4 bases, with 6 bases of the junction left unmatched. The V gene's germline CDR1 is GTSNPN and CDR2 SVGIG (reference sequence). The CDR3 bases are TGTGCCTGGAGTGAAGGCGGGAGAAGCACCGGGGAGCTGTTTTTT. Translation gives CAWSEGGRSTGELFF.

The V gene is TRBV5-1, the J gene TRBJ2-7, with D possibly TRBD1 on 6 matching bases. Germline values: CDR1 SGHRS, CDR2 YFSETQ. The CDR3 has 14 amino acids. V was pared by 3 bases and J by 6 bases, with 16 bases between. DNA of the CDR3: TGCGCCAGCAGCTCTCGACAGGCGAGTGGCGAGCAGTACTTC. This gives the protein CASSSRQASGEQYF.

This clonotype has a count of ten or more. The chain couples TRBV11-2 to TRBJ2-5; D may be TRBD2 (5 bases). Trimming took 5 bases from V and 0 from J, leaving 19 bases between them. The germline V gene has CDR1 SGHAT and CDR2 FQNNGV. The CDR3 sequence is 17 residues long. CDR3 residues: CASSPPEPAADQETQYF. The CDR3 DNA reads TGTGCCAGCAGCCCGCCCGAGCCAGCGGCCGACCAAGAGACCCAGTACTTC.

In DNA, the CDR3 is TGCAGTGCCCCCCCCATTGGCTCTGGAAACACCATATATTTT. This translates into CSAPPIGSGNTIYF. The chain has TRBV20-1 and TRBJ1-3; D gene unclear. Germline-derived CDR1 and CDR2 are DFQATT and SNEGSKA (reference sequence). This CDR3 has 14 amino acids. The V gene lost 6 bases and the J gene lost 0 bases, with 12 bases spanning the gap.

A few counts support this clonotype. This chain joins TRBV12-3 or TRBV12-4 and TRBJ2-3; TRBD1 aligns across 7 bases. The CDR3 sequence is 11 residues long. V lost 10 bases to trimming and J lost 6 bases; unmatched junction nucleotides: 4. The CDR3 DNA reads as TGTGCCATCACACAGGGGGATACGCAGTATTTT. Protein: CAITQGDTQYF.

This clonotype has at least ten counts. The chain couples TRBV2 to TRBJ2-7; TRBD1 matches at 9 bases. The CDR3 has 13 residues. Germline V gene sequence: CDR1 SNHLY, CDR2 FYNNEI. Trimming took 3 bases from V and 12 from J; bases not matched to a gene: 9. In nucleotides, the CDR3 is TGTGCCAGCAGTGATCGGGACAGGGTCATTCCGTACTTC. Amino acid sequence: CASSDRDRVIPYF.

This clonotype was observed many times. This CDR3 is CSARDPSRDRRGETQYF. The DNA for the CDR3 is TGCAGTGCTAGAGATCCATCCCGGGACAGAAGAGGAGAGACCCAGTACTTC. The chain is built from TRBV20-1 and TRBJ2-5, with 7 bases identical to TRBD1. Germline CDR1 DFQATT, CDR2 SNEGSKA (reference sequence). The CDR3 consists of 17 residues. V lost 0 bases and J lost 4; bases outside the gene matches: 14.

As concerns this clonotype: A read error may account for a junction end that differs from germline. This chain links TRBV12-3 or TRBV12-4 with TRBJ2-3; TRBD2 matches at 9 bases. This CDR3 is 12 amino acids long. CDR3 protein: CASSTGGLAGNF. In DNA, the CDR3 is TGTGCCAGCAGTACCGGGGGACTAGCAGGGAATTTT.

The V and J genes are TRBV20-1 and TRBJ1-5, with TRBD1 as a possible D gene (5 bases). The CDR3 length is 15 residues. The germline CDR1 and CDR2 sequences are DFQATT and SNEGSKA (reference sequence). Trimming took 0 bases from V and 1 from J, leaving 10 bases between them. This CDR3 is CSARDWGGSNQPQHF. In DNA, the CDR3 is TGCAGTGCTAGAGATTGGGGGGGAAGCAATCAGCCCCAGCATTTT.

There are many counts of this clonotype. This sequence joins TRBV7-9 and TRBJ1-2; no firm D call. Germline CDR1 and CDR2: SEHNR and FQNEAQ (reference sequence). The CDR3 has 14 amino acids. Trimming stripped 5 bases from V and 4 bases from J, with 14 bases between. Here the CDR3 DNA reads TGTGCCAGCAGCCAGATGGTTCCACCCTATGGCTACACCTTC. This sequence encodes CASSQMVPPYGYTF.

The table lists this clonotype with many counts. The CDR3 loop reads CSASWANTEAFF. In nucleotides, the CDR3 is TGCAGTGCTAGCTGGGCGAACACTGAAGCTTTCTTT. The chain employs TRBV20-1 and TRBJ1-1, with D hard to call. The CDR3 consists of 12 residues. The V and J ends lost 3 bases and 1 base respectively, with 6 bases between them. CDR1 and CDR2 from the germline V gene are DFQATT and SNEGSKA (reference sequence).

The CDR3 region is CAISEPGAGARQFF. CDR3 bases: TGTGCCATCAGCGAGCCTGGGGCGGGGGCACGCCAGTTCTTC. This rearrangement joins TRBV10-3 to TRBJ2-1; perhaps TRBD2 as D (7 bases). Germline loops: CDR1 ENHRY, CDR2 SYGVKD. This CDR3 has 14 amino acids. Trimming removed 6 bases at V and 13 bases at J, with 22 bases between.

The gene calls are TRBV29-1 and TRBJ1-2, with D maybe TRBD1 (6 bases). CDR1 and CDR2 from the germline V gene are SQVTM and ANQGSEA. V lost 4 bases, J lost 0 bases, and 6 bases lay in between. CDR3 length: 12 residues. The DNA for the CDR3 is TGCAGCGTTGGGGACACTAACTATGGCTACACCTTC. It codes for CSVGDTNYGYTF. Supplemented by reference TRBV29-1 and TRBJ1-2, the full variable domain reads SAVISQKPSRDICQRGTSLTIQCQVDSQVTMMFWYRQQPGQSLTLIATANQGSEATYESGFVIDKFPISRPNLTFSTLTVSNMSPEDSSIYLCSVGDTNYGYTFGSGTRLTVV.

Worth noting for this clonotype: A much larger clone differs by one base, so this may be a read error. This chain connects TRBV29-1 to TRBJ1-4; possibly TRBD1 for D (6 bases). The CDR3 runs to 11 residues. Per the germline V gene, CDR1 is SQVTM and CDR2 is ANQGSEA. V shed 7 bases and J shed 8 bases, with 11 bases lying between them. The chain's CDR3 is CSGQGQEKLFF. The CDR3 DNA sequence: TGCAGCGGTCAGGGGCAGGAAAAACTGTTTTTT.

This chain uses TRBV29-1 with TRBJ2-2; TRBD2 agrees at 13 bases. This CDR3 region has 14 residues. Trimming took 6 bases from V and 7 from J; bases not matched to a gene: 5. Germline V CDR1 and CDR2: SQVTM, ANQGSEA. CDR3 sequence reads: CSVGTSGEFGELFF. CDR3 DNA sequence: TGCAGCGTCGGGACTAGCGGGGAATTCGGGGAGCTGTTTTTT.

This rearrangement joins TRBV28 to TRBJ1-4; D might be TRBD1 (5 bases). CDR3 length: 15 amino acids. Trimming pared 8 bases from V and 4 bases from J, leaving 17 bases between. In germline, CDR1 is MDHEN, CDR2 SYDVKM. Written as DNA, the CDR3 is TGTGCCAGCTCACCATCCGGGGGTGGTAATGAAAAACTGTTTTTT. Translation: CASSPSGGGNEKLFF.

This chain connects TRBV28 to TRBJ2-7; TRBD2 matches at 11 bases. The germline gives CDR1 MDHEN, CDR2 SYDVKM. V trimming: 7 bases; J trimming: 2 bases; junction bases outside the gene matches: 7. This CDR3 region has 15 residues. The CDR3 is CASKAGTSGPYEQYF. CDR3 coding DNA: TGTGCCAGCAAGGCCGGGACTAGCGGTCCCTACGAGCAGTACTTC.

This clonotype was found many times. V gene TRBV20-1 combines with J gene TRBJ2-5; 9 nucleotides line up with TRBD2. The length of the CDR3 is 18 residues. Germline-derived CDR1 and CDR2 are DFQATT and SNEGSKA (reference sequence). The ends lost 3 bases at V and 3 bases at J; junction bases unmatched: 17. The CDR3 is CSASTLRGSGGHEETQYF. The DNA of the CDR3 is TGCAGTGCTAGTACCCTCCGAGGTAGCGGGGGCCATGAAGAGACCCAGTACTTC.

The genes are TRBV6-1 and TRBJ2-2; a possible D gene is TRBD1 (5 bases). With 5 bases removed from V and 4 bases from J, the gap between germline ends came to 17 bases. Germline V lookup: CDR1 MNHNS, CDR2 SASEGT. CDR3 size: 16 residues. CDR3 in amino acids: CASSTARGRSTGELFF. For the CDR3, the DNA is TGTGCCAGCAGTACCGCTAGGGGCCGGAGCACCGGGGAGCTGTTTTTT.